Below, 18 T cell receptor beta chains from the same sample are listed, as sequenced in a study of cytomegalovirus exposure and HLA in healthy donors. The study ran its PCR with 60 Vbeta and 13 Jbeta primers. Only in-frame clones appear in the TCRdb table, and some are missing; sequencing was by immunoSEQ multiplex PCR. The sample holds tens of thousands of clones, 65% to 70% seen once. The sequencing input was PBMCs. The source of these receptors is a woman in her 30s in good health and CMV-seronegative.

The chain uses TRBV30 and TRBJ2-7, with D perhaps TRBD1 (6 bases). In germline, CDR1 is GTSNPN, CDR2 SVGIG (reference sequence). The CDR3 loop spans 13 amino acids. The V end was cut by 8 bases, the J end by 0 bases, with 14 bases between. The CDR3 is CASIRGSSYEQYF. As DNA, the CDR3 is TGTGCCAGTATCAGGGGAAGCTCCTACGAGCAGTACTTC.

The J gene is TRBJ1-2, the V gene TRBV11-2, with 8 bases matching TRBD1. The germline V gene has CDR1 SGHAT and CDR2 FQNNGV. This CDR3 is built from 14 residues. J lost 2 bases, V lost 1 base, and 0 bases had no gene match. CDR3: CASSLGQGNYGYTF. CDR3 nucleotide sequence: TGTGCCAGCAGCTTAGGACAGGGGAACTATGGCTACACCTTC.

To note about this clone: The same CDR3 can be traced to other DNA sequences in this sample. The chain uses TRBV14 and TRBJ2-7; 8 bases line up with TRBD1. Trimming removed 4 bases from V and 2 bases from J; junction bases left unmatched: 4. Germline CDR1 SGHDN, CDR2 FVKESK. The CDR3 is 14 residues long. The DNA for the CDR3 is TGTGCCAGCAGCCGATTGGACAGGGCCTACGAGCAGTACTTC. Protein product: CASSRLDRAYEQYF.

In nucleotides, the CDR3 is TGTGCCAGCAGCGCCCGACAGGGATTAGGGGAAAAACTGTTTTTT. Protein sequence: CASSARQGLGEKLFF. V gene TRBV5-5 combines with J gene TRBJ1-4; the match to TRBD1 covers 7 bases. In germline, CDR1 is SGHKS, CDR2 YYEKEE (reference sequence). The CDR3 is made up of 15 amino acids. The V segment lost 4 bases and the J segment 8 bases; nucleotides outside the gene matches: 11.

This clone was recorded a few times. V is TRBV6-6 and J is TRBJ1-1, with TRBD1 as a possible D gene (5 bases). The CDR3 totals 11 residues. Per germline, CDR1 MNHNY and CDR2 SVGAGI (reference sequence). Trimming took 7 bases from V and 6 from J, leaving 9 bases between them. The CDR3 bases are TGTGCCAGCAATCAGGGCGCTGAAGCTTTCTTT. It specifies CASNQGAEAFF.

The chain couples TRBV18 to TRBJ2-7; TRBD1 agrees at 7 bases. V gave up 3 bases and J gave up 5 bases; unmatched junction bases: 7. Per germline, CDR1 KGHSH and CDR2 LQKENI. There are 14 residues in the CDR3. The CDR3 nucleotides are TGTGCCAGCTCACCTCGACAGGGTTTCGACGAGCAGTACTTC. Its protein is CASSPRQGFDEQYF. Filled out from reference TRBV18 and TRBJ2-7, the complete variable domain reads NAGVMQNPRHLVRRRGQEARLRCSPMKGHSHVYWYRQLPEEGLKFMVYLQKENIIDESGMPKERFSAEFPKEGPSILRIQQVVRGDSAAYFCASSPRQGFDEQYFGPGTRLTVT.

The sample holds one count of this clone. The chain couples TRBV20-1 to TRBJ1-1; possible D gene TRBD1, 5 bases. This CDR3 spans 11 amino acids. Trimming cost V 3 bases and J 5 bases, with 7 bases left between them. The germline V gene encodes CDR1 DFQATT and CDR2 SNEGSKA (reference sequence). The CDR3 here is CSARGGTEAFF. The CDR3 DNA is TGCAGTGCTAGGGGGGGAACTGAAGCTTTCTTT.

This clone was detected many times. The chain links TRBV19 to TRBJ2-3; TRBD1 might be the D (5 bases). Trimming removed 11 bases from V and 14 bases from J, with 26 bases in between. CDR1 and CDR2 (germline): LNHDA, SQIVND (reference sequence). The CDR3 consists of 13 residues. The CDR3: CARCWTKGLGRYF. Here the CDR3 DNA reads TGTGCCCGATGCTGGACCAAGGGGTTGGGTAGGTATTTT.

The sample holds a few counts of this clone. This chain joins TRBV10-3 and TRBJ1-6; perhaps TRBD1 as D (5 bases). CDR3 length equals 13 residues. Germline CDR1 reads ENHRY; CDR2 reads SYGVKD. V was clipped by 4 bases and J by 7 bases, with 8 bases between them. The DNA of the CDR3 is TGTGCCATCAGTGTCGGGGGAAATTCACCCCTCCACTTT. This translates into CAISVGGNSPLHF.

This clone was counted between two and nine times. The gene calls are TRBV19 and TRBJ1-2; TRBD1 agrees at 7 bases. The germline CDR1 and CDR2 sequences are LNHDA and SQIVND (reference sequence). The junction had 7 bases not matched to a gene; V was cut back by 9 bases and J by 6 bases. The CDR3 has 12 amino acids. This CDR3 reads CASERRGDGYTF. DNA for the CDR3: TGTGCCAGCGAACGCAGGGGGGATGGCTACACCTTC.

V and J are TRBV10-3 and TRBJ2-2; 10 bases fit TRBD2. The V gene's germline CDR1 is ENHRY and CDR2 SYGVKD. V was pared by 5 bases and J by 6 bases, with 6 bases of the junction left unmatched. CDR3 length: 15 residues. This CDR3 reads CAISKAGGPAGELFF. The CDR3 DNA follows: TGTGCCATCAGTAAAGCGGGGGGGCCGGCCGGGGAGCTGTTTTTT.

The rearrangement joins TRBV4-3 to TRBJ1-1; D gene uncertain. CDR1 is LGHNA, CDR2 YSLEER, per germline. V lost 5 bases, J lost 2 bases, and 18 bases lay in between. The CDR3 is made up of 16 amino acids. This CDR3 is CASSAKFTEGNTEAFF. The CDR3 DNA reads TGCGCCAGCAGCGCCAAGTTCACAGAAGGAAACACTGAAGCTTTCTTT.

This clone occurred once. The gene calls are TRBV11-2 and TRBJ1-6; 11 bases are a match to TRBD1. Losses at the gene ends were 5 bases for V and 7 bases for J; bases not matched to a gene: 7. The CDR3 covers 16 residues. CDR1 and CDR2 from the germline V gene are SGHAT and FQNNGV. The CDR3 sequence is CASSRAGTGGNSPLHF. DNA for the CDR3: TGTGCCAGCAGCCGCGCGGGGACAGGGGGAAATTCACCCCTCCACTTT.

The chain links TRBV6-6 to TRBJ1-2, with 7 positions matching TRBD1. Germline V gene sequence: CDR1 MNHNY, CDR2 SVGAGI (reference sequence). The CDR3 has 15 residues. J lost 5 bases, V lost 5 bases, and 11 bases had no gene match. Written as DNA, the CDR3 is TGTGCCAGCAGTCAAGACCAGGGACAGATTTATGGCTACACCTTC. As protein: CASSQDQGQIYGYTF.

Comments on this clone: Other DNA sequences in the sample encode the same CDR3. The chain uses TRBV6-5 and TRBJ1-4; 9 bases agree with TRBD1. Germline CDR1 is MNHEY and CDR2 is SVGAGI. The CDR3 is 14 residues long. V was clipped by 5 bases and J by 8 bases; unmatched bases: 6. The CDR3 nucleotides are TGTGCCAGCAGTCCGACAGGGGGTAGGGAAAAACTGTTTTTT. This encodes CASSPTGGREKLFF.

The chain recombines TRBV6-5 with TRBJ2-7; D gene ambiguous. Germline-derived CDR1 and CDR2 are MNHEY and SVGAGI. The CDR3 is made up of 12 amino acids. Between the trimmed V and J ends, which lost 6 bases and 3 bases, there was a span of 9 bases. The CDR3 region is CASSRGSYEQYF. In nucleotides, the CDR3 is TGTGCCAGCAGCCGTGGCAGCTACGAGCAGTACTTC.

This clone was seen only a few times. The chain has TRBV6-6 and TRBJ1-3; D gene uncertain. This CDR3 has 11 amino acids. Germline CDR1 and CDR2: MNHNY and SVGAGI (reference sequence). As DNA, the CDR3 is TGTGGAGTAACTTCTGGAAACACCATATATTTT. This sequence encodes CGVTSGNTIYF.

V usage is TRBV6-6 and J usage is TRBJ1-1; 10 nucleotides match TRBD1. This CDR3 comprises 15 residues. J was trimmed by 3 bases and V by 6 bases; bases with no gene match: 7. Germline-derived CDR1 and CDR2 are MNHNY and SVGAGI (reference sequence). The CDR3 coding sequence is TGTGCCAGCAGGCAAAGGGGGACAGGGGACACTGAAGCTTTCTTT. This codes for CASRQRGTGDTEAFF.